The clone carrying this T cell receptor (beta chain) was seen ten or more times. The antigen remains unidentified. The investigators amplified TCR beta CDR3 regions from RNA transcripts. TCR CDR3 underwent first-round RT-PCR with the HTBI primer set. Each CDR3 protein gets one entry after TCRdb re-called the multiplex PCR reads with MiXCR. There are a few hundred thousand distinct CDR3 sequences in the sample; 46% occur only once, and around 7.7% lies in the top ten. This CDR3 contains 17 residues. Looked up from germline, CDR1 is SGHRS and CDR2 is YFSETQ. The V segment lost 4 bases and the J segment 6 bases; nucleotides outside the gene matches: 16. The sample comes from a study of T cells in Graves' hyperthyroidism and ophthalmopathy. Study-level findings and limits: Among thyroid clonotypes expanded above 0.001, most also appeared in blood. Ophthalmopathy, as predicted by the model, came a median around 6.7 months after the prediction.

Aged 18 to 65, the patients had hyperthyroidism that was newly diagnosed and had lasted under 2 months. Source material: peripheral blood or thyroid tissue (not recorded which). This TCR was recovered from a woman aged 18-29 years with Graves' hyperthyroidism. The rearrangement joins TRBV5-1 to TRBJ1-1, with 9 bases matching TRBD1. The CDR3, as DNA: TGCGCCAGCAGCCCGGCCGGGACAGGGTATTCCGTGGCTGAAGCTTTCTTT. Protein sequence: CASSPAGTGYSVAEAFF.